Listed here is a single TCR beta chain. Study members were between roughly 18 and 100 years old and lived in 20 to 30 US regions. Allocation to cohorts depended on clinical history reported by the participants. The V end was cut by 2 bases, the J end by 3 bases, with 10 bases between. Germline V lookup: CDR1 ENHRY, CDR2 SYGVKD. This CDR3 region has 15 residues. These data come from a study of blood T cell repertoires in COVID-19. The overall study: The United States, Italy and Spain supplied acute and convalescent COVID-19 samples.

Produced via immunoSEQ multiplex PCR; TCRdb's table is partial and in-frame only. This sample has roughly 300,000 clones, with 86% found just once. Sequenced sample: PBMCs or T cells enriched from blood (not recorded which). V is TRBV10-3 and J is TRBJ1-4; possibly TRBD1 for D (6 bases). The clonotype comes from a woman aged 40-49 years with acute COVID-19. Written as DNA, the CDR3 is TGTGCCATCAGTGAGAAGGGGGATCCTAATGAAAAACTGTTTTTT. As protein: CAISEKGDPNEKLFF.